The 14 T cell receptor beta chains reported below all come from one sample, sequenced in a study of cytomegalovirus exposure and HLA in healthy donors. PCR used 60 Vbeta primers and 13 Jbeta primers. Generated by immunoSEQ multiplex PCR, the TCRdb table keeps only in-frame clones and is missing some. The sample records some 200,000 clones, 81% being singletons. Sequencing was carried out using PBMCs. The receptor source for this set is a man between 50 and 59 years old in good health and CMV-seronegative.

This chain uses TRBV7-2 with TRBJ2-7, with TRBD2 as a possible D gene (7 bases). This CDR3 contains 15 residues. V lost 5 bases and J lost 3, with 17 bases in between. Germline CDR1 and CDR2: SGHTA and FQGNSA. The DNA of the CDR3 is TGTGCCAGCAGCCGAGGGGGGGTATCGGGCTACGAGCAGTACTTC. Translation: CASSRGGVSGYEQYF.

This chain connects TRBV4-3 to TRBJ1-1, with D possibly matching TRBD1 (5 bases). With 3 bases removed from V and 0 bases from J, the gap between germline ends came to 11 bases. The germline gives CDR1 LGHNA, CDR2 YSLEER. The CDR3 covers 15 residues. Here the CDR3 reads CASSQDKTLNTEAFF. CDR3 DNA sequence: TGCGCCAGCAGCCAGGACAAAACCTTGAACACTGAAGCTTTCTTT.

This clone was counted only a few times. The genes are TRBV6-5 and TRBJ2-2; 11 bases agree with TRBD2. This CDR3 has 15 residues. The trim removed 7 bases at V and 6 bases at J, leaving 7 bases unmatched. Germline lookup yields CDR1 MNHEY and CDR2 SVGAGI. The CDR3 loop reads CASIPSGGKAGELFF. The CDR3 region has the DNA TGTGCCAGCATCCCTAGCGGGGGGAAGGCCGGGGAGCTGTTTTTT.

The CDR3 reads CASSPGQLSTYGYTF. In DNA, the CDR3 is TGTGCCAGCAGCCCCGGACAGTTATCGACGTATGGCTACACCTTC. V is TRBV7-6 and J is TRBJ1-2, with a weak D call TRBD1 (6 bases). CDR1 and CDR2 from the germline V gene are SGHVS and FNYEAQ. The CDR3 runs 15 residues. The V gene lost 5 bases and the J gene lost 5 bases, with 18 bases spanning the gap.

The chain employs TRBV5-5 and TRBJ1-1; D may be TRBD1 (6 bases). CDR1 and CDR2 (germline): SGHKS, YYEKEE (reference sequence). Trimming removed 2 bases at V and 4 bases at J, with 12 bases between. The CDR3 is 14 amino acids. CDR3 region: CASSFQGFGTEAFF. CDR3 nucleotides: TGTGCCAGCAGCTTTCAGGGGTTTGGCACTGAAGCTTTCTTT.

This chain links TRBV27 with TRBJ2-7; the D gene is possibly TRBD2 (7 bases). The CDR3 spans 15 residues. Per the germline V gene, CDR1 is MNHEY and CDR2 is SMNVEV (reference sequence). V lost 4 bases and J 3 bases, leaving 16 bases between the germline ends. For the CDR3, the DNA is TGTGCCAGCAGTTGGGGCGGGGGCCAGAACTACGAGCAGTACTTC. Protein sequence: CASSWGGGQNYEQYF.

V usage is TRBV5-6 and J usage is TRBJ1-4, with 8 bases identical to TRBD1. V was pared by 9 bases and J by 8 bases, with 18 bases of the junction left unmatched. The CDR3 totals 16 residues. Germline V gene lookup returns CDR1 SGHDT and CDR2 YYEEEE. CDR3 bases: TGTGCCACCACCACCCATTCTCAGGGGACAGGCGAAAAACTGTTTTTT. Amino acid sequence: CATTTHSQGTGEKLFF. The full variable domain, completed using reference TRBV5-6 and TRBJ1-4, is DAGVTQSPTHLIKTRGQQVTLRCSPKSGHDTVSWYQQALGQGPQFIFQYYEEEERQRGNFPDRFSGHQFPNYSSELNVNALLLGDSALYLCATTTHSQGTGEKLFFGSGTQLSVL.

V gene TRBV5-1 combines with J gene TRBJ2-7, with a weak D call TRBD2 (6 bases). V lost 3 bases to trimming and J lost 2 bases, with 18 bases between them. The germline V gene has CDR1 SGHRS and CDR2 YFSETQ. The CDR3 length is 16 residues. The CDR3 nucleotides are TGCGCCAGCAGCTCCCCCGGGAGAGGCAGCCCCTACGAGCAGTACTTC. Residues: CASSSPGRGSPYEQYF.

This clone has just one count. The chain is built from TRBV18 and TRBJ2-7; the match to TRBD2 covers 8 bases. The germline V gene encodes CDR1 KGHSH and CDR2 LQKENI. V shed 8 bases, J shed 2 bases, and the junction held 8 bases outside the gene matches. The CDR3 is made up of 14 amino acids. The DNA for the CDR3 is TGTGCCAGCGCAACTAGCGGTACTCCCTACGAGCAGTACTTC. Translated, it gives CASATSGTPYEQYF.

This clone appeared once. The chain joins TRBV7-3 to TRBJ1-5, with TRBD1 identical over 7 bases. There are 15 residues in the CDR3. Germline V lookup: CDR1 SGHTA, CDR2 FQGTGA. The V and J ends lost 5 bases and 1 base, in that order; junction bases with no gene match: 5. CDR3 bases: TGTGCCAGCAGCAAGGGGGCAGGGAGCAATCAGCCCCAGCATTTT. It specifies CASSKGAGSNQPQHF.

The rearrangement joins TRBV11-2 to TRBJ2-5, with D perhaps TRBD2 (6 bases). There are 15 residues in the CDR3. Trimming shortened V by 1 base and J by 9 bases, and 18 bases separated the two germline ends. Germline lookup yields CDR1 SGHAT and CDR2 FQNNGV. The CDR3 nucleotides are TGTGCCAGCAGCTTAGGACGGGGCGCCCCGGGGGCCCAGTACTTC. It specifies CASSLGRGAPGAQYF.

The V gene is TRBV9, the J gene TRBJ1-1; D ambiguous. The V gene's germline CDR1 is SGDLS and CDR2 YYNGEE. This CDR3 region has 14 residues. Between the trimmed V and J ends, which lost 4 bases and 0 bases, there was a span of 10 bases. The CDR3 is CASSLEDVNTEAFF. DNA of the CDR3: TGTGCCAGCAGCCTCGAGGATGTGAACACTGAAGCTTTCTTT.

The genes are TRBV5-1 and TRBJ2-1, with 13 bases aligning to TRBD2. Germline values: CDR1 SGHRS, CDR2 YFSETQ. J lost 5 bases, V lost 4 bases, and 3 bases had no gene match. CDR3 size: 15 residues. The CDR3, as DNA: TGCGCCAGCAGCCCGGGACTAGCGGGGAACAATGAGCAGTTCTTC. Residues: CASSPGLAGNNEQFF.

DNA of the CDR3: TGTGCCAGCAGTGAATACGGAGTGAAGTCCTACGAGCAGTACTTC. Amino acid sequence: CASSEYGVKSYEQYF. The chain has TRBV25-1 and TRBJ2-7; D is undetermined. The CDR3 sequence is 15 residues long. Germline-derived CDR1 and CDR2 are MGHDK and SYGVNS. Trimming stripped 0 bases from V and 1 base from J, with 10 bases between.